This TCR beta chain is drawn from a study of blood T cell repertoires in COVID-19. Study-level information: Sites across the United States, Italy and Spain contributed samples from acute and convalescent COVID-19. T cells, B-cell-depleted T cells, or PBMCs supplied cDNA or gDNA.

Germline lookup yields CDR1 WNHNN and CDR2 SYGVQD (reference sequence). This CDR3 region has 16 residues. V was pared by 0 bases and J by 0 bases, with 9 bases between. Per the original methods: Amplified reference gene primers provided the basis for estimating nucleated cell counts. TCRdb's table, derived via immunoSEQ multiplex PCR, lists solely in-frame clones and lacks some. V and J calls and clone size are as listed in that table; D and trimming were resolved from the DNA. This sample has 90,000 to 120,000 clones; about four fifths occur once, and the top ten carry roughly 4.3%. This sequence was found in a man between 65 and 79 years old with acute or convalescent COVID-19. The sample was peripheral blood. This chain links TRBV10-1 with TRBJ1-5; D is unresolved. The DNA of the CDR3 is TGCGCCAGCAGTGAGTCGCATACACCTAGCAATCAGCCCCAGCATTTT. Amino acid sequence: CASSESHTPSNQPQHF.